What follows are 21 T cell receptor beta chains derived from one specimen sequenced in a study of OX40 agonist ivuxolimab in advanced cancers. Data came from immunoSEQ multiplex PCR; TCRdb stores just in-frame clones and leaves some out. The repertoire includes roughly 75,000 clones, about 86% of them detected once, and approximately 6.5% sits in the top ten. The material sequenced was CD4+ or CD8+ T cells sorted from blood, taken in a trial of the OX40 agonist ivuxolimab. These receptors originate from an adult with an advanced solid tumor such as melanoma, head and neck, liver or kidney cancer.

This clone has only one observation. V is TRBV12-5 and J is TRBJ2-1, with 7 nucleotides matching TRBD1. J lost 4 bases, V lost 0 bases, and 3 bases had no gene match. Germline assignment: CDR1 LGHNT and CDR2 FRNRAP. CDR3 length equals 15 residues. The CDR3 loop reads CASGLVAGGYNEQFF. The CDR3 DNA is TGTGCTAGTGGTTTGGTAGCAGGGGGATACAATGAGCAGTTCTTC.

V usage is TRBV5-5 and J usage is TRBJ2-4; TRBD1 agrees at 10 bases. Germline assignment: CDR1 SGHKS and CDR2 YYEKEE (reference sequence). V lost 4 bases, J lost 4 bases, and 5 bases stayed unmatched. The CDR3 runs 15 residues. The CDR3 protein is CASSTWTGGKNIQYF. For the CDR3, the DNA is TGTGCCAGCAGCACTTGGACAGGGGGGAAAAACATTCAGTACTTC.

V gene TRBV2 combines with J gene TRBJ1-6; 8 nucleotides align to TRBD1. V gave up 3 bases and J gave up 10 bases; unmatched junction bases: 8. This CDR3 is 15 amino acids long. Germline V gives CDR1 SNHLY, CDR2 FYNNEI. The CDR3 loop reads CASSEGTGQASPLHF. The CDR3 DNA reads as TGTGCCAGCAGTGAGGGGACAGGTCAAGCATCACCCCTCCACTTT. Full variable domain (outside the CDR3, taken from reference TRBV2 and TRBJ1-6): EPEVTQTPSHQVTQMGQEVILRCVPISNHLYFYWYRQILGQKVEFLVSFYNNEISEKSEIFDDQFSVERPDGSNFTLKIRSTKLEDSAMYFCASSEGTGQASPLHFGNGTRLTVT.

J is TRBJ2-3 and V is TRBV2; TRBD2 agrees at 13 bases. The trim removed 8 bases at V and 3 bases at J, leaving 8 bases unmatched. The germline gives CDR1 SNHLY, CDR2 FYNNEI. The CDR3 covers 16 residues. The DNA of the CDR3 is TGTGCCAGCCAGAGGACTAGCGGGAGTATGACAGATACGCAGTATTTT. It encodes CASQRTSGSMTDTQYF.

The chain combines TRBV19 with TRBJ2-5, with D hard to call. The J call may not be correct, given that the DNA end is closer to TRBJ2-7. The CDR3 runs to 14 residues. Per the germline V gene, CDR1 is LNHDA and CDR2 is SQIVND (reference sequence). The CDR3 protein is CASSISDRLYEQYF. The CDR3 nucleotides read TGTGCCAGTAGTATTTCGGACCGACTCTACGAGCAGTACTTC.

This chain uses TRBV5-1 with TRBJ2-1; 10 positions agree with TRBD1. Germline V gives CDR1 SGHRS, CDR2 YFSETQ. The CDR3 runs to 14 residues. The J segment lost 9 bases and the V segment lost 1 base, leaving 4 bases of the junction unmatched. CDR3 nucleotide sequence: TGCGCCAGCAGCTTGCGGGACAGGGGTGGTGAGCAGTTCTTC. Protein sequence: CASSLRDRGGEQFF. Complete variable domain (other parts from reference TRBV5-1 and TRBJ2-1): KAGVTQTPRYLIKTRGQQVTLSCSPISGHRSVSWYQQTPGQGLQFLFEYFSETQRNKGNFPGRFSGRQFSNSRSEMNVSTLELGDSALYLCASSLRDRGGEQFFGPGTRLTVL.

The rearrangement joins TRBV7-8 to TRBJ1-4; D perhaps matches TRBD1 (6 bases). CDR1 is SGHVS, CDR2 FQNEAQ, per germline. V dropped 3 bases and J dropped 8 bases, with 13 bases sitting between them. This CDR3 is built from 14 residues. The CDR3 region has the DNA TGTGCCAGCAGCTTTGACCAGGGGAGGGAAAAACTGTTTTTT. Translation: CASSFDQGREKLFF.

The CDR3 loop reads CASSLGQSSAYEQYF. CDR3 DNA sequence: TGTGCCAGCAGTCTGGGACAGTCATCTGCCTACGAGCAGTACTTC. The chain employs TRBV7-3 and TRBJ2-7, with 7 bases lining up with TRBD1. Unmatched junction bases numbered 10, after V lost 6 bases and J lost 2 bases. The CDR3 consists of 15 residues. Germline CDR1 reads SGHTA; CDR2 reads FQGTGA.

The sample holds one count of this clone. The chain joins TRBV9 to TRBJ2-2; the match to TRBD1 covers 7 bases. CDR1 and CDR2 from the germline V gene are SGDLS and YYNGEE. The CDR3 totals 15 residues. J gave up 5 bases and V 4 bases, and 8 bases lay outside the gene matches. The DNA of the CDR3 is TGTGCCAGCAGCCCCCGACAGGGCGGGACCGGGGAGCTGTTTTTT. Protein: CASSPRQGGTGELFF.

The chain has TRBV19 and TRBJ1-5, with 7 bases identical to TRBD1. This CDR3 has 17 residues. The V and J ends lost 4 bases and 5 bases, in that order; junction bases with no gene match: 14. Per germline, CDR1 LNHDA and CDR2 SQIVND (reference sequence). CDR3 loop: CASSNSDRVWADQPQHF. CDR3 bases: TGTGCCAGTAGTAACTCCGACAGGGTCTGGGCCGATCAGCCCCAGCATTTT.

The V call is TRBV30, the J call TRBJ2-7; 8 bases fit TRBD1. There are 14 residues in the CDR3. V was clipped by 2 bases and J by 5 bases; unmatched bases: 8. Germline assignment: CDR1 GTSNPN and CDR2 SVGIG (reference sequence). CDR3 bases: TGTGCCTGGAGTCGGACAGGGAAGAAGAACGAGCAGTACTTC. It encodes CAWSRTGKKNEQYF.

This chain joins TRBV4-1 and TRBJ1-2; a weak D match, TRBD1 (6 bases). The length of the CDR3 is 18 residues. V was cut by 1 base and J by 8 bases, with 26 bases left in between. The germline V gene has CDR1 MGHRA and CDR2 YSYEKL. The CDR3 DNA is TGCGCCAGCAGCCAAGGGACGTACAAGGGGTACAGGGCGGGCGGCTACACCTTC. Translated: CASSQGTYKGYRAGGYTF.

J is TRBJ2-1 and V is TRBV9; tentatively, D is TRBD2 (6 bases). CDR3 length: 15 residues. V gave up 2 bases and J gave up 10 bases, with 19 bases separating them. Germline V gene sequence: CDR1 SGDLS, CDR2 YYNGEE. CDR3 bases: TGTGCCAGCAGCGTCCCCGGGACTTCCCCCAACGAGCAGTTCTTC. Its protein product is CASSVPGTSPNEQFF.

The chain joins TRBV5-5 to TRBJ1-6, with D possibly matching TRBD1 (5 bases). CDR3 length equals 14 residues. Deletions cut 6 bases from V and 1 base from J, with 8 bases between. Looked up from germline, CDR1 is SGHKS and CDR2 is YYEKEE (reference sequence). The CDR3 reads CASMGGSYNSPLHF. As DNA, the CDR3 is TGTGCCAGCATGGGGGGTTCCTATAATTCACCCCTCCACTTT.

The genes are TRBV30 and TRBJ2-3; 7 bases are shared with TRBD2. The CDR3 runs 15 residues. Per the germline V gene, CDR1 is GTSNPN and CDR2 is SVGIG (reference sequence). Germline trimming cut 5 bases from V and 2 bases from J; bases unmatched to any gene: 10. CDR3 coding DNA: TGTGCCTGGTCCCTTTCTAGCGGAGTCACAGATACGCAGTATTTT. The encoded protein is CAWSLSSGVTDTQYF.

The V and J genes are TRBV25-1 and TRBJ1-2; D is undetermined. The V gene lost 2 bases and the J gene lost 4 bases, with 8 bases spanning the gap. Germline assignment: CDR1 MGHDK and CDR2 SYGVNS. The CDR3 consists of 13 residues. The CDR3 DNA reads as TGTGCCAGCAGTGAAGACGGATCCTATGGCTACACCTTC. This gives the protein CASSEDGSYGYTF.

V is TRBV27 and J is TRBJ1-1; TRBD1 might be the D (6 bases). V lost 6 bases, J lost 1 base, and 18 bases lay in between. The CDR3 sequence is 16 residues long. Germline lookup yields CDR1 MNHEY and CDR2 SMNVEV (reference sequence). CDR3 nucleotide sequence: TGTGCCAGCAGCCGTGCCGGGGGGCCAAAGAACACTGAAGCTTTCTTT. This codes for CASSRAGGPKNTEAFF.

Notes on this clone: This is likely a read error, given that the CDR3 carries no conserved phenylalanine or tryptophan at its end. The rearrangement links TRBV15 to TRBJ2-7; D possibly uses TRBD1 or TRBD2 (6 bases each). V was trimmed by 5 bases and J by 6 bases, leaving 14 bases between them. Germline CDR1 LNHNV, CDR2 YYDKDF (reference sequence). The CDR3 is made up of 13 amino acids. This CDR3 reads CATSLKGGSEQYC. CDR3 coding DNA: TGTGCCACCAGCCTAAAGGGGGGTTCCGAGCAGTACTGC.

The rearrangement joins TRBV2 to TRBJ2-7; 9 bases fit TRBD1. Germline lookup yields CDR1 SNHLY and CDR2 FYNNEI. V lost 6 bases to trimming and J lost 6 bases; unmatched junction nucleotides: 9. The CDR3 is 14 amino acids. CDR3: CASRDRQGVSEQYF. CDR3 nucleotides: TGTGCCAGCAGAGACAGACAGGGGGTCTCCGAGCAGTACTTC.

This clone has a handful of counts. The chain recombines TRBV6-6 with TRBJ1-5; 8 nucleotides line up with TRBD1. Germline CDR1 and CDR2: MNHNY and SVGAGI (reference sequence). The CDR3 has 14 amino acids. J was trimmed by 7 bases and V by 4 bases; bases with no gene match: 6. The chain's CDR3 is CASSSQGAQQPQHF. The CDR3 nucleotides are TGTGCCAGCAGTTCCCAGGGGGCGCAACAGCCCCAGCATTTT.

The chain is built from TRBV5-1 and TRBJ1-2; a possible D gene is TRBD1 (6 bases). V was shortened by 4 bases and J by 6 bases, with 13 bases between the two germline ends. Germline assignment: CDR1 SGHRS and CDR2 YFSETQ. The CDR3 sequence is 13 residues long. Here the CDR3 reads CASSLGYRDGYTF. In DNA, the CDR3 is TGCGCCAGCAGCCTAGGATACAGGGATGGCTACACCTTC.